Following are 27 T cell receptor beta chains from one sample sequenced in a study of OX40 agonist ivuxolimab in advanced cancers. Only in-frame clones appear in the TCRdb table, and some are missing; sequencing was by immunoSEQ multiplex PCR. The sample comprises about 80,000 clones, 90% to 95% of which are singletons, and about 5% rests with the top ten. The material was CD4+ or CD8+ T cells sorted from blood, obtained in a trial of the OX40 agonist ivuxolimab. The receptors shown here come from an adult with an advanced solid tumor such as melanoma, head and neck, liver or kidney cancer.

The V call is TRBV19, the J call TRBJ2-3, with 7 bases identical to TRBD2. The CDR3 sequence is 15 residues long. With 4 bases clipped from V and 0 bases from J, the junction kept 4 bases outside the gene matches. The germline CDR1 and CDR2 sequences are LNHDA and SQIVND (reference sequence). The CDR3 nucleotides are TGTGCCAGTAGTAGGGAGGGCGGGAGCACAGATACGCAGTATTTT. Translation: CASSREGGSTDTQYF.

The chain combines TRBV10-3 with TRBJ1-2; 9 bases fit TRBD1. Trimming took 5 bases from V and 4 from J; bases not matched to a gene: 5. The CDR3 is 14 amino acids. Germline lookup yields CDR1 ENHRY and CDR2 SYGVKD. CDR3 bases: TGTGCCATCAGTCCGGGACAGGGAAGCTATGGCTACACCTTC. Translation gives CAISPGQGSYGYTF.

The V call is TRBV7-9, the J call TRBJ1-1, with 7 bases lining up with TRBD1. The CDR3 runs to 12 residues. Per the germline V gene, CDR1 is SEHNR and CDR2 is FQNEAQ (reference sequence). J lost 11 bases, V lost 5 bases, and 8 bases had no gene match. CDR3 protein: CASSGYRGAAFF. Here the CDR3 DNA reads TGTGCCAGCAGCGGATACAGGGGAGCGGCTTTCTTT.

The V call is TRBV7-9, the J call TRBJ1-1; no clear D. The germline V and J ends were trimmed by 1 base and 6 bases, with 12 bases remaining between them. The CDR3 is 14 amino acids. From germline, CDR1 is SEHNR and CDR2 FQNEAQ (reference sequence). The CDR3 region is CASSLEPPVAEAFF. In DNA form, the CDR3 reads TGTGCCAGCAGCTTAGAACCCCCAGTGGCTGAAGCTTTCTTT.

The chain couples TRBV11-3 to TRBJ2-1; a possible D gene is TRBD1 (6 bases). Germline-derived CDR1 and CDR2 are SGHNT and YENEEA. V was trimmed by 4 bases and J by 7 bases, leaving 8 bases between them. The CDR3 consists of 12 residues. CDR3 nucleotides: TGTGCCAGCAGCTCCCAGGGGAATGAGCAGTTCTTC. It translates to CASSSQGNEQFF.

The rearrangement joins TRBV28 to TRBJ2-7, with TRBD1 identical over 12 bases. The germline CDR1 and CDR2 sequences are MDHEN and SYDVKM. The CDR3 extends over 15 amino acids. With V trimmed by 2 bases and J by 4 bases, 3 bases remained unmatched. The CDR3 nucleotides read TGTGCCAGCAGTTTACCGGGACAGGGGGCGTACGAGCAGTACTTC. This codes for CASSLPGQGAYEQYF.

The rearrangement uses TRBV4-3 and TRBJ1-4; D is unclear. The germline V and J ends were trimmed by 0 bases and 8 bases, with 10 bases remaining between them. Per the germline V gene, CDR1 is LGHNA and CDR2 is YSLEER. This CDR3 comprises 14 residues. CDR3 coding DNA: TGCGCCAGCAGCCAAGACAGTGCCTACGAAAAACTGTTTTTT. Protein: CASSQDSAYEKLFF.

The chain combines TRBV11-2 with TRBJ2-7; no reliable D call. The germline CDR1 and CDR2 sequences are SGHAT and FQNNGV. Trimming took 8 bases from V and 4 from J, leaving 9 bases between them. This CDR3 has 11 residues. Here the CDR3 reads CASSPQYEQYF. The CDR3 nucleotides are TGTGCCAGCTCACCCCAGTACGAGCAGTACTTC.

This clone was recorded once. The rearrangement uses TRBV7-6 and TRBJ1-3; D remains unclear. The CDR3 has 12 amino acids. V lost 5 bases to trimming and J lost 4 bases, with 6 bases between them. Germline CDR1 is SGHVS and CDR2 is FNYEAQ. CDR3 sequence: CASSPGGNTIYF. The DNA for the CDR3 is TGTGCCAGCAGCCCCGGCGGAAACACCATATATTTT.

The chain employs TRBV5-8 and TRBJ2-3; 7 nucleotides align to TRBD2. CDR3 size: 16 residues. Looked up from germline, CDR1 is SGHTS and CDR2 is YDEGEE. The trim removed 7 bases at V and 0 bases at J, leaving 11 bases unmatched. CDR3 DNA: TGTGCCAGCGGGGGGGTGACTAGCCCTAGCACAGATACGCAGTATTTT. Encoded protein: CASGGVTSPSTDTQYF.

This chain joins TRBV9 and TRBJ2-3; D gene uncertain. Germline assignment: CDR1 SGDLS and CDR2 YYNGEE. The CDR3 has 16 amino acids. V lost 0 bases and J 0 bases, leaving 11 bases between the germline ends. The CDR3 reads CASSVGYTASTDTQYF. The CDR3 DNA follows: TGTGCCAGCAGCGTAGGTTACACCGCTAGCACAGATACGCAGTATTTT.

The count of this clone is one. This chain uses TRBV6-5 with TRBJ2-3; 7 nucleotides align to TRBD2. Trimming took 2 bases from V and 8 from J; bases not matched to a gene: 10. Germline CDR1 reads MNHEY; CDR2 reads SVGAGI. This CDR3 region has 15 residues. The chain's CDR3 is CASSYGGGLRGTQYF. CDR3 DNA sequence: TGTGCCAGCAGTTACGGGGGGGGACTGCGGGGTACGCAGTATTTT.

V usage is TRBV7-8 and J usage is TRBJ1-3; tentative D call: TRBD1 (6 bases). Trimming removed 1 base at V and 3 bases at J, with 7 bases between. Germline V gene sequence: CDR1 SGHVS, CDR2 FQNEAQ. The CDR3 covers 14 residues. The CDR3 DNA is TGTGCCAGCAGCTTAGGGACAGATGGAAACACCATATATTTT. Protein sequence: CASSLGTDGNTIYF.

The chain recombines TRBV11-1 with TRBJ2-2; TRBD1 agrees at 7 bases. Germline V gene lookup returns CDR1 SGHAT and CDR2 FQDESV (reference sequence). V was clipped by 1 base and J by 1 base; unmatched bases: 0. The CDR3 is 15 amino acids. DNA of the CDR3: TGTGCCAGCAGCTTAGGGACAGGGAACACCGGGGAGCTGTTTTTT. Translation gives CASSLGTGNTGELFF.

This clone has just one count. V gene TRBV7-2 combines with J gene TRBJ2-3; 8 nucleotides align to TRBD2. There are 16 residues in the CDR3. V was clipped by 0 bases and J by 6 bases; unmatched bases: 8. Germline V gene sequence: CDR1 SGHTA, CDR2 FQGNSA. The DNA of the CDR3 is TGTGCCAGCAGCTTAGCGAGGACTAGCACCATTGATACGCAGTATTTT. Amino acids: CASSLARTSTIDTQYF.

This chain joins TRBV7-2 and TRBJ2-1; the match to TRBD2 covers 9 bases. The CDR3 loop spans 16 amino acids. J lost 2 bases, V lost 1 base, and 3 bases had no gene match. Germline lookup yields CDR1 SGHTA and CDR2 FQGNSA. The CDR3 here is CASSLGAGGPYNEQFF. CDR3 nucleotide sequence: TGTGCCAGCAGCTTAGGAGCGGGAGGCCCCTACAATGAGCAGTTCTTC. Combining the CDR3 with reference TRBV7-2 and TRBJ2-1 gives the whole variable domain GAGVSQSPSNKVTEKGKDVELRCDPISGHTALYWYRQSLGQGLEFLIYFQGNSAPDKSGLPSDRFSAERTGGSVSTLTIQRTQQEDSAVYLCASSLGAGGPYNEQFFGPGTRLTVL.

The chain has TRBV15 and TRBJ1-3; D gene unclear. Germline V gene data show CDR1 as LNHNV and CDR2 as YYDKDF (reference sequence). V shed 1 base and J shed 7 bases, with 17 bases lying between them. There are 16 residues in the CDR3. The CDR3 protein is CATSRGGGRASNTIYF. CDR3 in DNA: TGTGCCACCAGCAGAGGAGGAGGGAGGGCGAGTAACACCATATATTTT. Together with reference TRBV15 and TRBJ1-3, the CDR3 gives the full variable domain: DAMVIQNPRYQVTQFGKPVTLSCSQTLNHNVMYWYQQKSSQAPKLLFHYYDKDFNNEADTPDNFQSRRPNTSFCFLDIRSPGLGDTAMYLCATSRGGGRASNTIYFGEGSWLTVV.

The V gene is TRBV9, the J gene TRBJ1-4, with D hard to call. Per germline, CDR1 SGDLS and CDR2 YYNGEE. Between the trimmed V and J ends, which lost 0 bases and 8 bases, there was a span of 14 bases. The CDR3 loop spans 15 amino acids. CDR3: CASSVEIGSHEKLFF. As DNA, the CDR3 is TGTGCCAGCAGCGTAGAAATTGGTTCGCACGAAAAACTGTTTTTT.

This clone was observed once. V gene TRBV7-3 combines with J gene TRBJ2-1; TRBD2 aligns across 9 bases. Germline V gene sequence: CDR1 SGHTA, CDR2 FQGTGA. The CDR3 spans 14 residues. With V trimmed by 5 bases and J by 6 bases, 5 bases remained unmatched. The chain's CDR3 is CASSLQLAGNEQFF. DNA for the CDR3: TGTGCCAGCAGCCTCCAACTAGCGGGCAATGAGCAGTTCTTC. Filled out from reference TRBV7-3 and TRBJ2-1, the complete variable domain reads GAGVSQTPSNKVTEKGKYVELRCDPISGHTALYWYRQSLGQGPEFLIYFQGTGAADDSGLPNDRFFAVRPEGSVSTLKIQRTERGDSAVYLCASSLQLAGNEQFFGPGTRLTVL.

The chain is built from TRBV6-5 and TRBJ2-7; a weak D match, TRBD1 (6 bases). V was pared by 4 bases and J by 1 base, with 14 bases between. The germline V gene has CDR1 MNHEY and CDR2 SVGAGI. The CDR3 is 15 residues long. CDR3 protein: CASSWAGEGSYEQYF. CDR3 nucleotide sequence: TGTGCCAGCAGTTGGGCAGGGGAAGGATCCTACGAGCAGTACTTC.

The chain carries TRBV7-3 and TRBJ2-2; no definite D call. The ends were cut back, 4 bases at V and 3 bases at J, with 3 bases in the middle. Germline CDR1 and CDR2: SGHTA and FQGTGA. The CDR3 covers 12 residues. CDR3: CASSSYTGELFF. CDR3 in DNA: TGTGCCAGCAGCTCCTACACCGGGGAGCTGTTTTTT.

The table lists this clone with a count of one. The rearrangement joins TRBV28 to TRBJ1-1; weak D call: TRBD1 (6 bases). Germline values: CDR1 MDHEN, CDR2 SYDVKM. Trimming took 3 bases from V and 1 from J, leaving 15 bases between them. The CDR3 length is 16 residues. CDR3: CASSFRGARENTEAFF. The DNA for the CDR3 is TGTGCCAGCAGTTTTCGGGGGGCGCGTGAGAACACTGAAGCTTTCTTT.

The table lists this clone with a few counts. The rearrangement uses TRBV7-6 and TRBJ2-5; D might be TRBD1 or TRBD2, each matching 5 bases. The CDR3 runs 16 residues. The V gene lost 4 bases and the J gene lost 5 bases, with 20 bases spanning the gap. CDR1 and CDR2 from the germline V gene are SGHVS and FNYEAQ. The CDR3 reads CASSSGLGRGHETQYF. As DNA, the CDR3 is TGTGCCAGCAGCTCCGGGCTGGGGCGCGGGCACGAGACCCAGTACTTC.

This clone was detected only once. V usage is TRBV6-1 and J usage is TRBJ1-1, with D perhaps TRBD1 (5 bases). Germline lookup yields CDR1 MNHNS and CDR2 SASEGT. Trimming took 8 bases from V and 0 from J, leaving 13 bases between them. This CDR3 has 14 amino acids. The CDR3 region is CASDPGQLNTEAFF. In DNA, the CDR3 is TGTGCCAGCGACCCCGGACAACTGAACACTGAAGCTTTCTTT.

V usage is TRBV19 and J usage is TRBJ1-2; 9 bases align to TRBD1. In germline, CDR1 is LNHDA, CDR2 SQIVND (reference sequence). This CDR3 is 16 amino acids long. The V segment lost 5 bases and the J segment 1 base; nucleotides outside the gene matches: 8. The CDR3 DNA reads as TGTGCCAGTAGTCCTCAATCGACAGGGGGTAACTATGGCTACACCTTC. It encodes CASSPQSTGGNYGYTF.

The chain employs TRBV10-3 and TRBJ1-2, with 8 bases lining up with TRBD1. CDR1 is ENHRY and CDR2 is SYGVKD in the germline V gene. The CDR3 has 14 amino acids. Losses at the gene ends were 7 bases for V and 0 bases for J; bases not matched to a gene: 4. The CDR3 region is CAIKGQESNYGYTF. Written as DNA, the CDR3 is TGTGCCATCAAGGGACAGGAGTCTAACTATGGCTACACCTTC.

This chain uses TRBV15 with TRBJ2-7, with 7 bases lining up with TRBD2. Germline trimming cut 1 base from V and 0 bases from J; bases unmatched to any gene: 3. The germline gives CDR1 LNHNV, CDR2 YYDKDF (reference sequence). This CDR3 has 15 residues. In DNA, the CDR3 is TGTGCCACCAGCAGAGGTCTAGCGGACTCCTACGAGCAGTACTTC. This gives the protein CATSRGLADSYEQYF.